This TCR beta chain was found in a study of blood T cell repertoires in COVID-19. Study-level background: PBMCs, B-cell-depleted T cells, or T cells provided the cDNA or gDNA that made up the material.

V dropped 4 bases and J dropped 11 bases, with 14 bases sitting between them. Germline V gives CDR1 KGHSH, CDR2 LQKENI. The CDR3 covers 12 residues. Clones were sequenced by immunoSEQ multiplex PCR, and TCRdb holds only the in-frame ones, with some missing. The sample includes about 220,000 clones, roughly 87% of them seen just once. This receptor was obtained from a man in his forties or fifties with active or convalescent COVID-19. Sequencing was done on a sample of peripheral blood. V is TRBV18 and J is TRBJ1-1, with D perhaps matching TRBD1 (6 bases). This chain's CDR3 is CASSRIGQSAFF. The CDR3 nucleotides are TGTGCCAGCTCACGAATCGGACAGAGCGCTTTCTTT.